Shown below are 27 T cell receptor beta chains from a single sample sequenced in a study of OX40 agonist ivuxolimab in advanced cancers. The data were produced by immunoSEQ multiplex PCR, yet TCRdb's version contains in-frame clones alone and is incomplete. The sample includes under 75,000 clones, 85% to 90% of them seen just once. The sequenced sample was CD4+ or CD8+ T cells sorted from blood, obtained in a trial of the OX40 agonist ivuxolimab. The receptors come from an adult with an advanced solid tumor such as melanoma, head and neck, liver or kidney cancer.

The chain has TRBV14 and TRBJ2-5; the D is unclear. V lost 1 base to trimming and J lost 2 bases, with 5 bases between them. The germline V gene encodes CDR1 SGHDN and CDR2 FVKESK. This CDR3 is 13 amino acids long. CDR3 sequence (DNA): TGTGCCAGCAGCCAAGCGTTGCAAGAGACCCAGTACTTC. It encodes CASSQALQETQYF. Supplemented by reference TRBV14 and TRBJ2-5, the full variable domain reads EAGVTQFPSHSVIEKGQTVTLRCDPISGHDNLYWYRRVMGKEIKFLLHFVKESKQDESGMPNNRFLAERTGGTYSTLKVQPAELEDSGVYFCASSQALQETQYFGPGTRLLVL.

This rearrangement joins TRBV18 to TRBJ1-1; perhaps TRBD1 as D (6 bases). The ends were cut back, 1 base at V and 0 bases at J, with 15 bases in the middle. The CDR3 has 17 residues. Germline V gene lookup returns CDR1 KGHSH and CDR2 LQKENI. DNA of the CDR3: TGTGCCAGCTCACCACGACAGGCTGGTGACATGAACACTGAAGCTTTCTTT. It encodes CASSPRQAGDMNTEAFF.

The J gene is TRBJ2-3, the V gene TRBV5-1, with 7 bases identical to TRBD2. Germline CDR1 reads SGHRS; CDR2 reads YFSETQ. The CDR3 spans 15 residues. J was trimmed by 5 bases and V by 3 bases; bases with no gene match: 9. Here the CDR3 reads CASSSGRERRDTQYF. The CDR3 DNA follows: TGCGCCAGCAGCTCAGGGAGGGAGAGAAGAGATACGCAGTATTTT.

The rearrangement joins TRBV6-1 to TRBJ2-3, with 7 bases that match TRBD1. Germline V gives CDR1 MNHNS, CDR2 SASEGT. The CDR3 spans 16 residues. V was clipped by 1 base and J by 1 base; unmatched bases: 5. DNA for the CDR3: TGTGCCAGCAGTGAAGGAAACAGGGGACGCACAGATACGCAGTATTTT. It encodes CASSEGNRGRTDTQYF.

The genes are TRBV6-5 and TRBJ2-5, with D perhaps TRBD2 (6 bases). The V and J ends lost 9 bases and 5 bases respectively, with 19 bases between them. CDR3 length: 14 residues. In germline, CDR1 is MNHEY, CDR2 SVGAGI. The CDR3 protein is CASSPTPGGETQYF. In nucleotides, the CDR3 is TGTGCCAGTTCGCCGACTCCCGGGGGTGAGACCCAGTACTTC.

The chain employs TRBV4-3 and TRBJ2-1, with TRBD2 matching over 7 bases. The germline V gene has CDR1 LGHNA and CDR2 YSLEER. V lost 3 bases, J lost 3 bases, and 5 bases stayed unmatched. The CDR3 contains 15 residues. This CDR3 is CASSQTSSGYNEQFF. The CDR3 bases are TGCGCCAGCAGCCAGACTAGCAGCGGCTACAATGAGCAGTTCTTC.

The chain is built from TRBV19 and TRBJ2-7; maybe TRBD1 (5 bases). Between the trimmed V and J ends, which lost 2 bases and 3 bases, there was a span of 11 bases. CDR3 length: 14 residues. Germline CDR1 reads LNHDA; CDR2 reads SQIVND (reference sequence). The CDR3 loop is CASSIRSQGYEQYF. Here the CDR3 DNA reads TGTGCCAGTAGTATAAGATCTCAGGGCTACGAGCAGTACTTC.

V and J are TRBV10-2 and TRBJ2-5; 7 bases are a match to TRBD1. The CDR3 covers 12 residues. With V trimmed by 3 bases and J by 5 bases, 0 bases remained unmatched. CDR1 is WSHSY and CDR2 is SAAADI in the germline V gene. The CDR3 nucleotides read TGCGCCAGCAGTGACAGGGGGGAGACCCAGTACTTC. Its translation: CASSDRGETQYF.

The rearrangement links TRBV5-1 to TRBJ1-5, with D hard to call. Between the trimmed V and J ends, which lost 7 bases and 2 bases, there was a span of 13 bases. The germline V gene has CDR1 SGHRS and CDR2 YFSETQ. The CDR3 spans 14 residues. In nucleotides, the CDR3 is TGCGCCAGCTCGGCGGGGTTGGGCAATCAGCCCCAGCATTTT. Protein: CASSAGLGNQPQHF. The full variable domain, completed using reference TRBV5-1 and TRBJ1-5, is KAGVTQTPRYLIKTRGQQVTLSCSPISGHRSVSWYQQTPGQGLQFLFEYFSETQRNKGNFPGRFSGRQFSNSRSEMNVSTLELGDSALYLCASSAGLGNQPQHFGDGTRLSIL.

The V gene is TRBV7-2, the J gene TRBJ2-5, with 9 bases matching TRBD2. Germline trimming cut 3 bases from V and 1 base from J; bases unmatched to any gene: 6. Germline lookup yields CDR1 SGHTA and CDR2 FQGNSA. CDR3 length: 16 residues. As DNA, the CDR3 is TGTGCCAGCAGCTTTCAGAGCGGGGGGATCCAAGAGACCCAGTACTTC. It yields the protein CASSFQSGGIQETQYF.

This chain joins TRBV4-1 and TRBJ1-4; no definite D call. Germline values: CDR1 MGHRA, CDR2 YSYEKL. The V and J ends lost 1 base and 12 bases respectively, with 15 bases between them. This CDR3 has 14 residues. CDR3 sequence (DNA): TGCGCCAGCAGCCAAGTGGGGTCCCCCTTAGAACTGTTTTTT. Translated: CASSQVGSPLELFF.

CDR3 DNA: TGCGCCAGCAGCTTAACCGACACGACCTCTGGAAACACCATATATTTT. Translating it yields CASSLTDTTSGNTIYF. V is TRBV5-1 and J is TRBJ1-3; D unresolved. Germline V CDR1 and CDR2: SGHRS, YFSETQ. Trimming stripped 2 bases from V and 0 bases from J, with 12 bases between. This CDR3 is 16 amino acids long.

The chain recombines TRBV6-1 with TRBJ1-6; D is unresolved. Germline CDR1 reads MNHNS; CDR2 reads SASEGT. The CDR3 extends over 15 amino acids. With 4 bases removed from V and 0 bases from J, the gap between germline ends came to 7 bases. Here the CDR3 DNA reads TGTGCCAGCAGTGTACAGAGCTCCTATAATTCACCCCTCCACTTT. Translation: CASSVQSSYNSPLHF.

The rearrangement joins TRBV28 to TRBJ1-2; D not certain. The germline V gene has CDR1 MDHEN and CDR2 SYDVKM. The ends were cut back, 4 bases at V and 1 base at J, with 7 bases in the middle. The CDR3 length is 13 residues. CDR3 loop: CASSSRNNYGYTF. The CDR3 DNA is TGTGCCAGCAGTTCGAGGAATAACTATGGCTACACCTTC.

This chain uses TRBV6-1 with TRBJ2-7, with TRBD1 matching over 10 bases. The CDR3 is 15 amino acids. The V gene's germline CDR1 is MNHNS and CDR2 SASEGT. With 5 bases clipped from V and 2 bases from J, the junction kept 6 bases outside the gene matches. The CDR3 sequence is CASSTGTGDPYEQYF. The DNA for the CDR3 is TGTGCCAGCAGTACCGGGACAGGGGACCCCTACGAGCAGTACTTC.

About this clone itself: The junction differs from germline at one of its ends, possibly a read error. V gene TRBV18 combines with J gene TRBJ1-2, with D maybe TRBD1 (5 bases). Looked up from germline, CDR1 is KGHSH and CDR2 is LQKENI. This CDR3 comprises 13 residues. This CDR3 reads CASSGTVNNGYTF. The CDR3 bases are TGTGCCAGCTCAGGGACCGTTAACAATGGCTACACCTTC.

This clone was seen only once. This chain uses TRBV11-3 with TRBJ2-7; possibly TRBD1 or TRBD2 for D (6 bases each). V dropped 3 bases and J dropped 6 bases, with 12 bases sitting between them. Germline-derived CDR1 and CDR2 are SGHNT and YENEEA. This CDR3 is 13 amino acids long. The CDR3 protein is CASSFQEGGEQYF. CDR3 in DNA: TGTGCCAGCAGCTTTCAGGAGGGGGGCGAGCAGTACTTC.

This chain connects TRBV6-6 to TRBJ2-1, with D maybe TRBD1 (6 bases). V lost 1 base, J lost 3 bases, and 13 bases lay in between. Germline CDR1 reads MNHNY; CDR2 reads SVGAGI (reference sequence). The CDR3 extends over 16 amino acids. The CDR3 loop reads CASSYYPQGNYNEQFF. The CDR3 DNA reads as TGTGCCAGCAGTTACTATCCCCAGGGGAACTACAATGAGCAGTTCTTC.

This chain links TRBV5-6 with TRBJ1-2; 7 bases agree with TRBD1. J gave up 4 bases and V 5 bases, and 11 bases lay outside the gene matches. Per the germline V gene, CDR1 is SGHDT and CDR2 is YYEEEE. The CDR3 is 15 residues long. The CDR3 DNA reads TGTGCCAGCAGTTTAAGAGGGGGCGAGACCTATGGCTACACCTTC. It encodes CASSLRGGETYGYTF.

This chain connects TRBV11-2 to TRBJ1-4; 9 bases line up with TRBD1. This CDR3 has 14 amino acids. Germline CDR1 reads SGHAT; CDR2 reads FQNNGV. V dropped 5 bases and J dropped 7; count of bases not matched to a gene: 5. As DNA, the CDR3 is TGTGCCAGCAGCGCTAACAGGGGGCGTGAAAAACTGTTTTTT. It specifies CASSANRGREKLFF. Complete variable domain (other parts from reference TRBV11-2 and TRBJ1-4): EAGVAQSPRYKIIEKRQSVAFWCNPISGHATLYWYQQILGQGPKLLIQFQNNGVVDDSQLPKDRFSAERLKGVDSTLKIQPAKLEDSAVYLCASSANRGREKLFFGSGTQLSVL.

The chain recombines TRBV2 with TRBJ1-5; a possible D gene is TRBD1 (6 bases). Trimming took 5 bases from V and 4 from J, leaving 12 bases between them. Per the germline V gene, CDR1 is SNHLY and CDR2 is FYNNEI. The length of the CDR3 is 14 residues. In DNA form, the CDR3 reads TGTGCCAGCAGTCCTAGACAGGTTAATCAGCCCCAGCATTTT. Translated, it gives CASSPRQVNQPQHF.

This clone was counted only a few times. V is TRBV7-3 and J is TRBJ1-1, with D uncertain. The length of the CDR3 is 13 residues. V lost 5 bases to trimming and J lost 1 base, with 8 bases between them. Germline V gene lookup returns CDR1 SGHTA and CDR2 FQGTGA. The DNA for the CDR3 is TGTGCCAGCAGCCCCCAACAGAACACTGAAGCTTTCTTT. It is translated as CASSPQQNTEAFF.

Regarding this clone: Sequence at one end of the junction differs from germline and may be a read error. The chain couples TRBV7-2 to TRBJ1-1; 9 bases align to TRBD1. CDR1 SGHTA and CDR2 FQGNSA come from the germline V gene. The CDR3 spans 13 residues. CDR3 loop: CASSLEVRDRVSF. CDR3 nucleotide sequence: TGTGCCAGCAGCTTAGAGGTCCGGGACAGGGTAAGCTTT.

The CDR3 DNA reads TGTGCCAGTAGACAGGGGGCGGGTGGCTACACCTTC. Protein product: CASRQGAGGYTF. This chain links TRBV6-6 with TRBJ1-2, with TRBD1 matching 10 bases. Germline-derived CDR1 and CDR2 are MNHNY and SVGAGI (reference sequence). V lost 9 bases, J lost 7 bases, and 5 bases stayed unmatched. The CDR3 is 12 residues long.

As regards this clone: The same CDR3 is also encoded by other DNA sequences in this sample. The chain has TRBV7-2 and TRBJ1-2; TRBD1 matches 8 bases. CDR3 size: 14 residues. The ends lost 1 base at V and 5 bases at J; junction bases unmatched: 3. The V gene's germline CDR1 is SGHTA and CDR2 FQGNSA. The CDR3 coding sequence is TGTGCCAGCAGCTTAGTTGGACAGGGTTATGGCTACACCTTC. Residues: CASSLVGQGYGYTF.

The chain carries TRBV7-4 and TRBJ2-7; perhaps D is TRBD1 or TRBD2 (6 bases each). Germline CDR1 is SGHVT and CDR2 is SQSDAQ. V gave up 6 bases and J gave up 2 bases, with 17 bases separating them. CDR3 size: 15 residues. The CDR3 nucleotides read TGTGCCAGCAGGTCCGCGGGACACGGAACCTACGAGCAGTACTTC. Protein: CASRSAGHGTYEQYF.

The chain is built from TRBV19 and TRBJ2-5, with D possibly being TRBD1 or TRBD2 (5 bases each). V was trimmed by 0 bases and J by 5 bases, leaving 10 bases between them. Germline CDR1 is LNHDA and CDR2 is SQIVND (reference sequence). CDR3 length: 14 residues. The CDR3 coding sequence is TGTGCCAGTAGTATAGATAAGGGGACGGAGACCCAGTACTTC. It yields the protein CASSIDKGTETQYF.